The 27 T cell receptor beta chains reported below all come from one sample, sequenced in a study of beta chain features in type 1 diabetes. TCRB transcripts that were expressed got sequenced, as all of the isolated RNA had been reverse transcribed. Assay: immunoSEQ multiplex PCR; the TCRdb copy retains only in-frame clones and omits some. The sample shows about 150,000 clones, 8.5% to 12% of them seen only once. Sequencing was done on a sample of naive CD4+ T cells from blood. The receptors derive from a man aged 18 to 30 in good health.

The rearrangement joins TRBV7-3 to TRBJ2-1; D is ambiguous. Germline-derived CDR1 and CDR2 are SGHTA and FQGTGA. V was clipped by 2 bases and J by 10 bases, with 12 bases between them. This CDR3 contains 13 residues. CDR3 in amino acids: CASSLGRAREQFF. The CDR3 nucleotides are TGTGCCAGCAGCTTAGGGCGAGCCCGCGAGCAGTTCTTC.

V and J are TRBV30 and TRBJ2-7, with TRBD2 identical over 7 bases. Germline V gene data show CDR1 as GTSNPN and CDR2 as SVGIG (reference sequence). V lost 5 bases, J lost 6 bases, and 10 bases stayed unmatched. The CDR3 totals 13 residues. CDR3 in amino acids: CAWERREGTEQYF. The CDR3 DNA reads TGTGCCTGGGAGAGGAGGGAGGGGACCGAGCAGTACTTC. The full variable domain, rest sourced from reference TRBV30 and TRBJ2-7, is SQTIHQWPATLVQPVGSPLSLECTVEGTSNPNLYWYRQAAGRGLQLLFYSVGIGQISSEVPQNLSASRPQDRQFILSSKKLLLSDSGFYLCAWERREGTEQYFGPGTRLTVT.

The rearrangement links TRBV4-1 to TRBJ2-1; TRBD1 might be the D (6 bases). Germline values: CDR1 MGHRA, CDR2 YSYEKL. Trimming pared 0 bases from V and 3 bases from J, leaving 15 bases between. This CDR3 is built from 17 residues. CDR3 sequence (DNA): TGCGCCAGCAGCCAAGATCCGACAGGTTCCAACTACAATGAGCAGTTCTTC. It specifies CASSQDPTGSNYNEQFF.

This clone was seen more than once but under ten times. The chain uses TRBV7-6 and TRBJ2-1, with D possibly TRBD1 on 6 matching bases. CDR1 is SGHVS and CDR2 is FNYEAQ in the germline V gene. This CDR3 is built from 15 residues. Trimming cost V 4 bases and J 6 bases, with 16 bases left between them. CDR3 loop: CASSSWTDPLNEQFF. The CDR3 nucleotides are TGTGCCAGCAGCTCATGGACAGACCCCCTCAATGAGCAGTTCTTC.

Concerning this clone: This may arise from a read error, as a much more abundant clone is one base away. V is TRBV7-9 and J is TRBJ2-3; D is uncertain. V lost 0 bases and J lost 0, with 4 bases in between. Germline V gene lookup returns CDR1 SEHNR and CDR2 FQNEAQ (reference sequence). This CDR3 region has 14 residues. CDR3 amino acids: CASSLATSTDTQYF. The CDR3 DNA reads TGTGCCAGCAGCTTAGCGACTAGCACAGATACGCAGTATTTT.

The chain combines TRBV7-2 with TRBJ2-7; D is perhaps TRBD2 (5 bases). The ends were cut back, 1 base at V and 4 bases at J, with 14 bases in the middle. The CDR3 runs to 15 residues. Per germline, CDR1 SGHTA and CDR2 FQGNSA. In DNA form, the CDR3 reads TGTGCCAGCAGCTTAGGAGCGGCGAAAGGGTACGAGCAGTACTTC. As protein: CASSLGAAKGYEQYF.

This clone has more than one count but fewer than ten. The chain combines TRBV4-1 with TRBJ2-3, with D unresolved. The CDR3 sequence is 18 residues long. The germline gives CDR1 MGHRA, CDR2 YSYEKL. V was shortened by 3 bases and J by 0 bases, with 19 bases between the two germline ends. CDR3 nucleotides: TGCGCCAGCAGCCAGAGGCGCATAGGCCTCTCTAGCACAGATACGCAGTATTTT. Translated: CASSQRRIGLSSTDTQYF.

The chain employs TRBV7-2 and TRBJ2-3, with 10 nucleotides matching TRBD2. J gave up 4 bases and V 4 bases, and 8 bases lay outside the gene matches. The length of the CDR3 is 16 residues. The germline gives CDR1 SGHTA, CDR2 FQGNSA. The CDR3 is CASSSQAGGPADTQYF. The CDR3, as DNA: TGTGCCAGCAGCTCACAAGCGGGGGGGCCGGCAGATACGCAGTATTTT.

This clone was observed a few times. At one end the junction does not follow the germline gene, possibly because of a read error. The CDR3 DNA sequence: TGTGCCAGCAGCGGGGACAGTCTTTATAATTCACCCCCCCACTTT. Protein: CASSGDSLYNSPPHF. The chain has TRBV5-6 and TRBJ1-6, with 7 bases that match TRBD1. Germline V CDR1 and CDR2: SGHDT, YYEEEE. CDR3 length: 15 amino acids.

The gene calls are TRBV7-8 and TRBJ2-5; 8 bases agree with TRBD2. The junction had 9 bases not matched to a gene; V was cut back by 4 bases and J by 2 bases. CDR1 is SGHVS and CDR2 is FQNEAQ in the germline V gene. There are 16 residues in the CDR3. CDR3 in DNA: TGTGCCAGCAGCTCTAGGGGGGGACTAGGGCAAGAGACCCAGTACTTC. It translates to CASSSRGGLGQETQYF.

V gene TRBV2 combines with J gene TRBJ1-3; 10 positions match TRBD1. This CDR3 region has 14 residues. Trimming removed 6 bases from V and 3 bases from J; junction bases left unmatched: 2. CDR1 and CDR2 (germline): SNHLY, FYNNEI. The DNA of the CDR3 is TGTGCCAGCAGAGGGACAGGGGTTGGAAACACCATATATTTT. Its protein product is CASRGTGVGNTIYF.

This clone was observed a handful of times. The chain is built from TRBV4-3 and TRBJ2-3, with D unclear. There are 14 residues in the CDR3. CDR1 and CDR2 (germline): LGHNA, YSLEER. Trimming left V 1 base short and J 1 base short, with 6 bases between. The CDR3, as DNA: TGCGCCAGCAGCCAAGTTGCGGGCACAGATACGCAGTATTTT. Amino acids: CASSQVAGTDTQYF.

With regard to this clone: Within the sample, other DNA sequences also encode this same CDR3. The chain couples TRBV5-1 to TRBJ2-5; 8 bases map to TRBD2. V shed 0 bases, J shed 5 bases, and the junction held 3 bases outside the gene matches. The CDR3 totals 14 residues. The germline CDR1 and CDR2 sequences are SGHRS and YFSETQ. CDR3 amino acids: CASSLAGLGETQYF. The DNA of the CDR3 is TGCGCCAGCAGCTTGGCGGGACTAGGTGAGACCCAGTACTTC.

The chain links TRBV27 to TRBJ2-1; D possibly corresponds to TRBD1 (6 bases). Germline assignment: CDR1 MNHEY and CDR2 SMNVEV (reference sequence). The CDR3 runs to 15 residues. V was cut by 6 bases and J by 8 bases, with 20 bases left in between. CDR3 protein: CASSLGTNPRDEQFF. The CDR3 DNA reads TGTGCCAGCAGCCTTGGGACAAACCCTCGGGATGAGCAGTTCTTC.

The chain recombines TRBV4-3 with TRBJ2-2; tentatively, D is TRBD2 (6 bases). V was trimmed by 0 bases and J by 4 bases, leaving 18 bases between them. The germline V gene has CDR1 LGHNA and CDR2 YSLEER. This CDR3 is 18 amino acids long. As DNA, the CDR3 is TGCGCCAGCAGCCAAGATTCTCGGGACTCCAGATCCACCGGGGAGCTGTTTTTT. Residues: CASSQDSRDSRSTGELFF.

DNA for the CDR3: TGTGCCAGCAGCTTAGACGGGGGGCCCGTGTACTTC. Protein product: CASSLDGGPVYF. The J gene is TRBJ2-5, the V gene TRBV7-2, with TRBD2 as a possible D gene (7 bases). The CDR3 extends over 12 amino acids. Per germline, CDR1 SGHTA and CDR2 FQGNSA. Trimming pared 1 base from V and 13 bases from J, leaving 13 bases between.

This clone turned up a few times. The CDR3 bases are TGTGCCAGCAAACCGGGACAGCTCTACACAGATACGCAGTATTTT. The encoded protein is CASKPGQLYTDTQYF. The chain couples TRBV6-5 to TRBJ2-3; the match to TRBD1 covers 7 bases. CDR1 and CDR2 (germline): MNHEY, SVGAGI. The CDR3 runs to 15 residues. J lost 2 bases, V lost 7 bases, and 9 bases had no gene match.

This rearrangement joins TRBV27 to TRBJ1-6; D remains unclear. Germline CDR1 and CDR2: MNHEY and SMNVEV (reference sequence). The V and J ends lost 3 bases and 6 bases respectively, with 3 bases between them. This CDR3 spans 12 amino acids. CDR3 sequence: CASSFLNSPLHF. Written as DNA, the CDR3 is TGTGCCAGCAGTTTTCTTAATTCACCCCTCCACTTT.

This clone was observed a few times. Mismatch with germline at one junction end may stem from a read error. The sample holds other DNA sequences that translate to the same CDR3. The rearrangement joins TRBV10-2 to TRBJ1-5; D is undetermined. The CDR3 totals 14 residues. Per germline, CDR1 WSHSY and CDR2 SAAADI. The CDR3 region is CASSEFRSNQPQHF. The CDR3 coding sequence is TGCGCCAGCAGTGAGTTCCGTAGCAATCAGCCCCAGCACTTT.

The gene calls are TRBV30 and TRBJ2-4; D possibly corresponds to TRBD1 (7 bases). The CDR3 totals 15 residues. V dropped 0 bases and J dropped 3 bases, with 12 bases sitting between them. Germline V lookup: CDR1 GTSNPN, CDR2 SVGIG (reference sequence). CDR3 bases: TGTGCCTGGAGTGTAAGGCAGGGGGGCAAAAACATTCAGTACTTC. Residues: CAWSVRQGGKNIQYF. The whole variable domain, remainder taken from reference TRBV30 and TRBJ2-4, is SQTIHQWPATLVQPVGSPLSLECTVEGTSNPNLYWYRQAAGRGLQLLFYSVGIGQISSEVPQNLSASRPQDRQFILSSKKLLLSDSGFYLCAWSVRQGGKNIQYFGAGTRLSVL.

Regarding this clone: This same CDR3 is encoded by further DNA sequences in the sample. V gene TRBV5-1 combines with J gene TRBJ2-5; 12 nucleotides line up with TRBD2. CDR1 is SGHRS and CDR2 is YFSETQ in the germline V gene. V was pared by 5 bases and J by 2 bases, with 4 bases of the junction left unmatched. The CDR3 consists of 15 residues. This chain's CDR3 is CASSGLAGSQETQYF. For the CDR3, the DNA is TGCGCCAGCAGTGGACTAGCGGGGTCACAAGAGACCCAGTACTTC.

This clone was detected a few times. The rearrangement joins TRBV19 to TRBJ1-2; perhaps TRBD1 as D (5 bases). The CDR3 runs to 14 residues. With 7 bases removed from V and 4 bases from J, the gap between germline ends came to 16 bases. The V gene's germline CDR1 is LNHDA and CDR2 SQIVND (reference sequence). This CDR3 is CASTIDSLIYGYTF. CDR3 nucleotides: TGTGCCAGTACCATTGACAGCCTGATCTATGGCTACACCTTC.

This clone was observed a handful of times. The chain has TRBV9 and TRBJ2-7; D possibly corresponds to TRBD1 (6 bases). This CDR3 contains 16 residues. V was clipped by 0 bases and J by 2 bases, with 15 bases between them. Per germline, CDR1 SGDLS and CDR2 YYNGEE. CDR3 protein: CASSVATGQGTYEQYF. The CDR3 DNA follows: TGTGCCAGCAGCGTAGCCACTGGGCAGGGGACCTACGAGCAGTACTTC.

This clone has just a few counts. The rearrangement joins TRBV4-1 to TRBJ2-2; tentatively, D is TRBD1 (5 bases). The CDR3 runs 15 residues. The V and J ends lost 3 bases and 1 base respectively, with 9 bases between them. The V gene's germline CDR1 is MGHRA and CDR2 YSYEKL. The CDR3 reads CASSHADRNTGELFF. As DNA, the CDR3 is TGCGCCAGCAGCCATGCCGACAGGAACACCGGGGAGCTGTTTTTT.

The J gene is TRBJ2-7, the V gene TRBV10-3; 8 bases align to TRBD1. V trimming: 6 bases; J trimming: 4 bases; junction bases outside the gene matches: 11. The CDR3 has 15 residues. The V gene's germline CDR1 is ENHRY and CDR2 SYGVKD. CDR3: CAIRPTPGQAYEQYF. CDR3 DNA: TGTGCCATCAGACCCACACCGGGACAGGCTTACGAGCAGTACTTC.

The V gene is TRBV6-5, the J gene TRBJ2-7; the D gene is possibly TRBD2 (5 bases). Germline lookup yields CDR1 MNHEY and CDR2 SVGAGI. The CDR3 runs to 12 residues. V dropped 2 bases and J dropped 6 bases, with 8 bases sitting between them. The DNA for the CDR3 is TGTGCCAGCAGTTACAGTGGACTCGAGCAGTACTTC. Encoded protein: CASSYSGLEQYF.

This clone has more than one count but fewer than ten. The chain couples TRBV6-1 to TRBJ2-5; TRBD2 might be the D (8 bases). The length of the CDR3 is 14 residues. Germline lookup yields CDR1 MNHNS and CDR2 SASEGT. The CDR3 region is CAISGGTRVETQYF. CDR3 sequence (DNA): TGTGCAATCTCAGGGGGGACTAGAGTAGAGACCCAGTACTTC.